Listed below are T cell receptor beta chains from one sample, sequenced in a study of blood T cell repertoires in COVID-19. Repertoires were generated with immunoSEQ multiplex PCR, while TCRdb's copy carries only in-frame clones and drops some. Among 70,000 to 90,000 clones listed, 86% were seen once. The material sequenced was peripheral blood. All receptors derive from a man at least 80 years old with COVID-19, enrolled during active disease. CDR3s include the opening cysteine and the closing phenylalanine or tryptophan. Each record gives: V gene, J gene, clone size, D gene, CDR3 protein, CDR3 DNA. D genes are given only for firm matches. For some rows the clone size is stated as once, few or many, or as a class when expanded; others skip it.

>TRBV2|TRBJ2-5|NA|TRBD1
CASRAGQGLETQYF
TGTGCCAGCAGAGCGGGACAGGGGTTAGAGACCCAGTACTTC
>TRBV5-4|TRBJ2-7|NA|NA
CASSPTGFSSYEQYF
TGTGCCAGCAGCCCGACAGGCTTTAGCTCCTACGAGCAGTACTTC
>TRBV10-3|TRBJ1-4|NA|TRBD1
CAISESRQGAGKKLFF
TGTGCCATCAGTGAGTCGAGGCAGGGGGCAGGGAAAAAACTGTTTTTT
>TRBV14|TRBJ1-2|NA|NA
CASSLGQTYGYTF
TGTGCCAGCAGCCTGGGACAAACCTATGGCTACACCTTC
>TRBV5-1|TRBJ2-5|NA|TRBD2
CASSFQSGVQETQYF
TGCGCCAGCAGCTTTCAGAGCGGGGTCCAAGAGACCCAGTACTTC
>TRBV19|TRBJ1-1|NA|NA
CASKPQVLSREAFF
TGTGCCAGTAAACCCCAGGTCTTATCTCGGGAAGCTTTCTTT
>TRBV11-3|TRBJ1-1|NA|NA
CASSLGGANPNTEAFF
TGTGCCAGCAGCTTAGGTGGGGCAAACCCGAACACTGAAGCTTTCTTT
>TRBV5-1|TRBJ1-5|NA|NA
CASSFGVGGSNQPQHF
TGCGCCAGCAGCTTCGGGGTGGGGGGTAGCAATCAGCCCCAGCATTTT
>TRBV19|TRBJ1-6|NA|TRBD1
CASSPTGTDPPLHF
TGTGCCAGTAGTCCCACCGGGACAGATCCACCCCTCCACTTT
>TRBV27|TRBJ2-1|NA|TRBD2
CASSLTPGLAGSREQFF
TGTGCCAGCAGTTTGACCCCGGGACTAGCGGGGTCAAGGGAGCAGTTCTTC
>TRBV4-1|TRBJ1-1|NA|TRBD1
CASSQVQGVGSTEAFF
TGCGCCAGCAGCCAAGTCCAGGGGGTCGGGAGCACTGAAGCTTTCTTT
>TRBV24-1|TRBJ1-2|NA|NA
CATQSELWDWETNYGYTF
TGTGCCACCCAGTCGGAGCTTTGGGACTGGGAAACTAACTATGGCTACACCTTC
>TRBV27|TRBJ2-5|once|TRBD2
CASSLTGGFQETQYF
TGTGCCAGCAGTTTGACGGGGGGGTTCCAAGAGACCCAGTACTTC
>TRBV10-3|TRBJ1-1|once|NA
CAISDTSRAQDTEAFF
TGTGCCATCAGTGACACGTCCAGGGCCCAGGACACTGAAGCTTTCTTT
>TRBV24-1|TRBJ2-7|NA|NA
CATSDTGSYEQYF
TGTGCCACCAGTGATACGGGCTCCTACGAGCAGTACTTC
>TRBV2|TRBJ1-6|NA|NA
CASSLRTNSPLHF
TGTGCCAGCAGTTTGAGAACGAATTCACCCCTCCACTTT
>TRBV5-1|TRBJ2-6|few|NA
CASSLDSSGANVLTF
TGCGCCAGCAGCTTGGACAGCTCTGGGGCCAACGTCCTGACTTTC
>TRBV6-6|TRBJ2-3|NA|NA
CASSYSSGSSTDTQYF
TGTGCCAGCAGTTACTCGAGCGGGTCTAGCACAGATACGCAGTATTTT
>TRBV11-3|TRBJ2-1|NA|TRBD2
CASSLASGGFLNEQFF
TGTGCCAGCAGCTTAGCTTCGGGGGGTTTTCTCAATGAGCAGTTCTTC
>TRBV7-7|TRBJ1-6|NA|NA
CASSFREVHNSPLHF
TGTGCCAGCAGCTTTCGGGAGGTACATAATTCACCCCTCCACTTT
>TRBV5-8|TRBJ1-1|NA|NA
CASSYRENTEAFF
TGTGCCAGCAGCTACCGGGAGAACACTGAAGCTTTCTTT
>TRBV19|TRBJ2-3|NA|TRBD2
CASRGEGQGTDTQYF
TGTGCCAGTAGGGGGGAGGGGCAAGGCACAGATACGCAGTATTTT
>TRBV18|TRBJ2-4|few|NA
CASSRTDLAKNIQYF
TGTGCCAGCTCACGGACAGACCTAGCCAAAAACATTCAGTACTTC
>TRBV7-8|TRBJ2-3|NA|TRBD2
CASRILAGGPTDTQYF
TGTGCCAGCAGGATACTAGCGGGGGGCCCCACAGATACGCAGTATTTT
>TRBV7-9|TRBJ1-4|NA|TRBD1
CASSSLSGQGGYNEKLFF
TGTGCCAGCAGCTCCCTCTCGGGACAGGGGGGCTATAATGAAAAACTGTTTTTT
>TRBV5-1|TRBJ1-1|NA|NA
CASSLIPGPTEAFF
TGCGCCAGCAGCTTAATTCCAGGGCCCACTGAAGCTTTCTTT
>TRBV28|TRBJ2-2|NA|NA
CASSRAGRANTGELFF
TGTGCCAGCAGTCGGGCGGGACGAGCGAACACCGGGGAGCTGTTTTTT
>TRBV10-1|TRBJ2-3|NA|TRBD1
CASSEPRDRVLLTDTQYF
TGCGCCAGCAGTGAGCCGAGGGACAGGGTTTTATTAACAGATACGCAGTATTTT
>TRBV6-6|TRBJ1-2|NA|NA
CASSSSTDHYGYTF
TGTGCCAGCAGTTCATCGACAGACCACTATGGCTACACCTTC
>TRBV5-6|TRBJ1-1|NA|NA
CASSLAVRTDNTEAFF
TGTGCCAGCAGCTTGGCCGTTAGGACAGACAACACTGAAGCTTTCTTT
>TRBV29-1|TRBJ1-1|NA|TRBD1
CSVGQGAGNTEAFF
TGCAGCGTGGGACAGGGAGCCGGGAACACTGAAGCTTTCTTT
>TRBV5-1|TRBJ1-2|NA|TRBD1
CASSLSTGGIDGYTF
TGCGCCAGCAGCTTGTCGACAGGGGGCATTGATGGCTACACCTTC
>TRBV19|TRBJ1-2|once|NA
CASSIAPGEGYTF
TGTGCCAGTAGTATAGCCCCAGGGGAAGGCTACACCTTC
>TRBV6-5|TRBJ1-5|NA|NA
CASLPTPNQPQHF
TGTGCCAGTTTACCTACCCCCAATCAGCCCCAGCATTTT
>TRBV27|TRBJ2-1|NA|TRBD1
CASSFRWTGEQFF
TGTGCCAGCAGTTTCCGCTGGACAGGAGAGCAGTTCTTC
>TRBV6-2/TRBV6-3|TRBJ2-3|NA|TRBD2
CASSARGVPADTQYF
TGTGCCAGCAGTGCGCGGGGGGTCCCGGCAGATACGCAGTATTTT
>TRBV7-2|TRBJ2-1|NA|NA
CASSRSPGTISYNEQFF
TGTGCCAGCAGCCGTTCACCCGGGACAATCTCCTACAATGAGCAGTTCTTC
>TRBV2|TRBJ2-7|NA|TRBD2
CASRGLAGDPTSSYEQYF
TGTGCCAGCAGAGGACTAGCGGGGGACCCCACGAGCTCCTACGAGCAGTACTTC
>TRBV27|TRBJ1-5|NA|NA
CATLPFATPPSNQPQHF
TGTGCCACCCTTCCTTTCGCGACTCCCCCTAGCAATCAGCCCCAGCATTTT
>TRBV4-1|TRBJ1-1|NA|TRBD1
CASSARQGWTEAFF
TGCGCCAGCAGCGCCCGACAGGGGTGGACTGAAGCTTTCTTT
>TRBV2|TRBJ1-5|once|TRBD1
CASSRDRTDQPQHF
TGTGCCAGCAGTCGGGACAGAACGGATCAGCCCCAGCATTTT
>TRBV6-6|TRBJ2-5|NA|NA
CASSNGGDQETQYF
TGTGCCAGCAGTAACGGAGGGGATCAAGAGACCCAGTACTTC
>TRBV7-3|TRBJ2-3|NA|NA
CASSLKESTDTQYF
TGTGCCAGCAGCTTAAAAGAGAGCACAGATACGCAGTATTTT
>TRBV5-1|TRBJ2-7|once|TRBD2
CASGISSGGVGEQYF
TGCGCCAGCGGGATTTCTAGCGGAGGTGTTGGGGAGCAGTACTTC
>TRBV20-1|TRBJ2-1|NA|NA
CSASRRLNEQFF
TGCAGTGCTAGTCGCAGGCTAAATGAGCAGTTCTTC
>TRBV28|TRBJ1-2|NA|NA
CASSPPGAGYTF
TGTGCCAGCAGTCCCCCGGGTGCTGGCTACACCTTC